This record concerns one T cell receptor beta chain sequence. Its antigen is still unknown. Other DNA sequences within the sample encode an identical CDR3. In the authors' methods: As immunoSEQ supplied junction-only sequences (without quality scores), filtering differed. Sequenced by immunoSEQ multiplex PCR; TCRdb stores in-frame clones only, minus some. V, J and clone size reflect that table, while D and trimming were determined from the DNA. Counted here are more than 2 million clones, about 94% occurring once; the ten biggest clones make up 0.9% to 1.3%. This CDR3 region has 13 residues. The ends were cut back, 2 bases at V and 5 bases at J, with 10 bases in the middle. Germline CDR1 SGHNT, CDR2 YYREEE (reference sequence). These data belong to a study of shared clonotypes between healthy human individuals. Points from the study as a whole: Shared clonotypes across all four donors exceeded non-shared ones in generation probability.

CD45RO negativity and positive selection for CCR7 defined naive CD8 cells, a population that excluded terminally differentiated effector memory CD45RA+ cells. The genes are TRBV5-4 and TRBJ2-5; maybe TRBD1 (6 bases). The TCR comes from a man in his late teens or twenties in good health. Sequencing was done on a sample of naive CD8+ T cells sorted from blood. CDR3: CASSFRGSETQYF. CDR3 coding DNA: TGTGCCAGCAGCTTTAGGGGGAGTGAGACCCAGTACTTC. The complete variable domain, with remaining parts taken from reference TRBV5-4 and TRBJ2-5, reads ETGVTQSPTHLIKTRGQQVTLRCSSQSGHNTVSWYQQALGQGPQFIFQYYREEENGRGNFPPRFSGLQFPNYSSELNVNALELDDSALYLCASSFRGSETQYFGPGTRLLVL.